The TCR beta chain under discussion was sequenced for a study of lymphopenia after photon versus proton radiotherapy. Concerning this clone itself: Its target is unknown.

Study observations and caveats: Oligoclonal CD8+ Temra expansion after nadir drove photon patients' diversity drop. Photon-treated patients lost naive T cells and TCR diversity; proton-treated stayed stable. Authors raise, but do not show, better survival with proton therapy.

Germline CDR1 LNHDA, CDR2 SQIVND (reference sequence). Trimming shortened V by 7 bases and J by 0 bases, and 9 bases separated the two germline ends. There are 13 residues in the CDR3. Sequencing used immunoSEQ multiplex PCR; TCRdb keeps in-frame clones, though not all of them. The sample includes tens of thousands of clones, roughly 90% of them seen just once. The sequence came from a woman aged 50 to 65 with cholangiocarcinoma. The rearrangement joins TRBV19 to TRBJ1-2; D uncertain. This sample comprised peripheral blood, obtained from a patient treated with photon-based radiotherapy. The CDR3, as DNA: TGTGCCAGTATAAAGGGTTCTAACTATGGCTACACCTTC. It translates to CASIKGSNYGYTF. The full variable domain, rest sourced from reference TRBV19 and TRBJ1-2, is DGGITQSPKYLFRKEGQNVTLSCEQNLNHDAMYWYRQDPGQGLRLIYYSQIVNDFQKGDIAEGYSVSREKKESFPLTVTSAQKNPTAFYLCASIKGSNYGYTFGSGTRLTVV.